These 32 T cell receptor beta chains originate from one sample sequenced in a study of identical twins (dated by TCRdb to 2015 to 2016). Libraries came from 5' RACE. The sequencing machine was an Illumina HiSeq 2000. TCRdb ran its own pipeline on the public reads, namely fastp trimming at Q25 and MiXCR clone calling, and kept in-frame beta chains. Merged by CDR3 protein, the rows form single entries marked with the most common genes and DNA. The sample table contains roughly 1.6 million distinct CDR3 sequences; only one count was recorded for 32% of them. Of the sample, over 0.25% falls within the top ten clones. Sequenced sample: cord blood. The receptors derive from a newborn girl in good health.

The genes are TRBV21-1 and TRBJ1-4; the DNA was not used to check the table's D call, TRBD1. TRBV21-1 is shown as a pseudogene. The CDR3 is 18 residues long. CDR3: CASSKGRRQGATNEKLFF. The CDR3 coding sequence is TGTGCCAGCAGCAAGGGACGTAGACAGGGGGCAACTAATGAAAAACTGTTTTTT.

This clonotype was counted only a few times. The chain combines TRBV20-1 with TRBJ1-2; 8 bases fit TRBD1. From germline, CDR1 is DFQATT and CDR2 SNEGSKA (reference sequence). The CDR3 contains 14 residues. The V segment lost 4 bases and the J segment 4 bases; nucleotides outside the gene matches: 8. The CDR3: CSAISRGRGYGYTF. The CDR3 bases are TGCAGTGCTATCTCCAGGGGGCGAGGCTATGGCTACACCTTC.

This clonotype was seen a handful of times. The rearrangement links TRBV12-3 or TRBV12-4 to TRBJ2-3; 9 positions match TRBD2. The V and J ends lost 2 bases and 1 base, in that order; junction bases with no gene match: 4. This CDR3 region has 16 residues. The CDR3 region is CASSLKVAGGTDTQYF. The CDR3 bases are TGTGCCAGCAGTTTAAAGGTAGCGGGGGGCACAGATACGCAGTATTTT.

This chain uses TRBV27 with TRBJ1-1; tentatively, D is TRBD1 (5 bases). Germline V lookup: CDR1 MNHEY, CDR2 SMNVEV (reference sequence). Trimming removed 3 bases from V and 8 bases from J, with 10 bases in between. This CDR3 is built from 12 residues. This chain's CDR3 is CASSFKGQEAFF. CDR3 nucleotide sequence: TGTGCCAGCAGTTTCAAGGGGCAAGAAGCTTTCTTT.

V is TRBV28 and J is TRBJ2-1; the match to TRBD2 covers 8 bases. Germline lookup yields CDR1 MDHEN and CDR2 SYDVKM. This CDR3 comprises 16 residues. The trim removed 5 bases at V and 5 bases at J, leaving 11 bases unmatched. The CDR3 DNA reads TGTGCCAGCAGTCCGTATACGGGACTAGTGAACAATGAGCAGTTCTTC. It translates to CASSPYTGLVNNEQFF.

This clonotype has at least ten counts. The rearrangement uses TRBV12-3 or TRBV12-4 and TRBJ2-3, with D possibly being TRBD1 or TRBD2 (5 bases each). The CDR3 is 15 amino acids. With 5 bases removed from V and 5 bases from J, the gap between germline ends came to 17 bases. CDR3 amino acids: CASSLGTVYLDTQYF. The CDR3 nucleotides are TGTGCCAGCAGTCTCGGGACGGTTTATTTAGATACGCAGTATTTT.

This clonotype was seen only a few times. The chain is built from TRBV5-1 and TRBJ1-6, with 7 bases identical to TRBD1. This CDR3 has 15 amino acids. Germline V gene lookup returns CDR1 SGHRS and CDR2 YFSETQ. V shed 4 bases, J shed 5 bases, and the junction held 6 bases outside the gene matches. DNA of the CDR3: TGCGCCAGCAGCGGGGGGACAGCTGATAATTCACCCCTCCACTTT. It yields the protein CASSGGTADNSPLHF.

The count of this clonotype is one. The chain joins TRBV5-1 to TRBJ2-1; possibly TRBD2 for D (6 bases). This CDR3 comprises 16 residues. Germline V gives CDR1 SGHRS, CDR2 YFSETQ. The ends were cut back, 0 bases at V and 4 bases at J, with 14 bases in the middle. In nucleotides, the CDR3 is TGCGCCAGCAGCTTGGTGTCAATAGCGGATTACAATGAGCAGTTCTTC. Its protein product is CASSLVSIADYNEQFF.

The chain uses TRBV7-8 and TRBJ1-1, with 8 bases aligning to TRBD1. Germline V gene sequence: CDR1 SGHVS, CDR2 FQNEAQ. The CDR3 sequence is 16 residues long. J was trimmed by 4 bases and V by 6 bases; bases with no gene match: 13. CDR3 nucleotides: TGTGCCAGCAGGCTAGACAGGGGAGGTTTGGGCACTGAAGCTTTCTTT. It specifies CASRLDRGGLGTEAFF.

The chain couples TRBV24-1 to TRBJ2-7; 9 bases align to TRBD1. With 4 bases clipped from V and 3 bases from J, the junction kept 6 bases outside the gene matches. Germline V gives CDR1 KGHDR, CDR2 SFDVKD. This CDR3 is 15 amino acids long. The CDR3 nucleotides read TGTGCCACCAGTGACCCCAGACAGGGGGGCTACGAGCAGTACTTC. Protein sequence: CATSDPRQGGYEQYF.

The sample holds a few counts of this clonotype. The chain combines TRBV25-1 with TRBJ2-7, with 7 positions matching TRBD2. In germline, CDR1 is MGHDK, CDR2 SYGVNS. The length of the CDR3 is 14 residues. With V trimmed by 4 bases and J by 5 bases, 8 bases remained unmatched. The CDR3 loop reads CASSVGGRLNEQYF. The CDR3 DNA sequence: TGTGCCAGCAGTGTGGGCGGGAGACTGAACGAGCAGTACTTC.

The chain employs TRBV24-1 and TRBJ2-7; the match to TRBD1 covers 9 bases. Germline values: CDR1 KGHDR, CDR2 SFDVKD. This CDR3 has 13 amino acids. The V and J ends lost 4 bases and 9 bases, in that order; junction bases with no gene match: 6. CDR3 DNA sequence: TGTGCCACCAGTGAATATACAGGGGGCGGGCAGTACTTC. Translated: CATSEYTGGGQYF.

This clonotype was seen a handful of times. The V and J genes are TRBV7-2 and TRBJ2-1; 8 nucleotides match TRBD2. The length of the CDR3 is 17 residues. CDR1 and CDR2 (germline): SGHTA, FQGNSA. The J segment lost 2 bases and the V segment lost 0 bases, leaving 6 bases of the junction unmatched. CDR3 in DNA: TGTGCCAGCAGCTTAGCGGGGGGACTAGTTGCCTACAATGAGCAGTTCTTC. As protein: CASSLAGGLVAYNEQFF.

V gene TRBV13 combines with J gene TRBJ2-5; D possibly corresponds to TRBD1 (6 bases). From germline, CDR1 is PRHDT and CDR2 FYEKMQ (reference sequence). This CDR3 contains 14 residues. Trimming stripped 6 bases from V and 2 bases from J, with 13 bases between. In nucleotides, the CDR3 is TGTGCCAGCAGGACCAGGGGCACTCAAGAGACCCAGTACTTC. Protein sequence: CASRTRGTQETQYF.

The chain couples TRBV5-1 to TRBJ2-5; D is possibly TRBD1 (5 bases). There are 15 residues in the CDR3. Trimming pared 1 base from V and 1 base from J, leaving 11 bases between. Germline V gene sequence: CDR1 SGHRS, CDR2 YFSETQ. The DNA for the CDR3 is TGCGCCAGCAGCTTGTTATGGGGCCTCCAAGAGACCCAGTACTTC. This gives the protein CASSLLWGLQETQYF.

The chain links TRBV10-3 to TRBJ2-7, with D tentatively TRBD2 (6 bases). The CDR3 runs to 16 residues. In germline, CDR1 is ENHRY, CDR2 SYGVKD. V shed 2 bases and J shed 3 bases, with 17 bases lying between them. CDR3 bases: TGTGCCATCAGTGAGGGTCGGGGATGGGAGGTCTACGAGCAGTACTTC. Its translation is CAISEGRGWEVYEQYF.

A few counts support this clonotype. The chain employs TRBV11-2 and TRBJ1-2; D perhaps matches TRBD1 (5 bases). Germline V lookup: CDR1 SGHAT, CDR2 FQNNGV. This CDR3 is 14 amino acids long. V lost 5 bases and J lost 5, with 15 bases in between. CDR3 sequence: CASSPLLEGYGYTF. In DNA, the CDR3 is TGTGCCAGCAGCCCCCTTCTCGAGGGGTATGGCTACACCTTC.

This clonotype was counted only a few times. The chain employs TRBV6-6 and TRBJ2-1, with TRBD2 identical over 15 bases. V lost 2 bases to trimming and J lost 9 bases; unmatched junction nucleotides: 5. The CDR3 extends over 16 amino acids. Germline CDR1 and CDR2: MNHNY and SVGAGI (reference sequence). CDR3 amino acids: CASSYRTSGRGSEQFF. The CDR3 nucleotides are TGTGCCAGCAGTTACCGGACTAGCGGGAGGGGTAGTGAGCAGTTCTTC.

This clonotype showed up just a few times. The chain has TRBV20-1 and TRBJ2-4; D unclear. The J call may be incorrect, as the DNA end agrees better with TRBJ2-7. The germline V gene has CDR1 DFQATT and CDR2 SNEGSKA (reference sequence). The CDR3 is 13 residues long. This chain's CDR3 is CSATLALFYEQYF. CDR3 nucleotides: TGCAGTGCCACTCTCGCCTTATTCTACGAGCAGTACTTC.

This chain uses TRBV20-1 with TRBJ2-2, with 7 positions matching TRBD2. The J segment lost 0 bases and the V segment lost 3 bases, leaving 4 bases of the junction unmatched. The CDR3 extends over 15 amino acids. Germline lookup yields CDR1 DFQATT and CDR2 SNEGSKA (reference sequence). CDR3 in amino acids: CSASLGGTNTGELFF. In DNA form, the CDR3 reads TGCAGTGCTAGTTTGGGGGGGACGAACACCGGGGAGCTGTTTTTT.

This chain connects TRBV18 to TRBJ2-5; TRBD2 matches 11 bases. This CDR3 is built from 17 residues. Germline V gene sequence: CDR1 KGHSH, CDR2 LQKENI. With V trimmed by 1 base and J by 2 bases, 6 bases remained unmatched. The CDR3 protein is CASSPRLAGPTQETQYF. As DNA, the CDR3 is TGTGCCAGCTCACCACGACTAGCGGGGCCGACACAAGAGACCCAGTACTTC.

The chain links TRBV5-5 to TRBJ1-6; 8 bases are a match to TRBD1. V gave up 1 base and J gave up 18 bases; unmatched junction bases: 21. Germline V gene lookup returns CDR1 SGHKS and CDR2 YYEKEE (reference sequence). The CDR3 contains 17 residues. The DNA of the CDR3 is TGTGCCAGCAGCTTGTTTACAGGGGGAACCTATAATTCACCCTCCCACTTT. Its protein product is CASSLFTGGTYNSPSHF. Complete variable domain (other parts from reference TRBV5-5 and TRBJ1-6): DAGVTQSPTHLIKTRGQQVTLRCSPISGHKSVSWYQQVLGQGPQFIFQYYEKEERGRGNFPDRFSARQFPNYSSELNVNALLLGDSALYLCASSLFTGGTYNSPSHFGNGTRLTVT.

The chain links TRBV11-2 to TRBJ2-5; TRBD2 aligns across 7 bases. The CDR3 has 16 residues. Germline CDR1 and CDR2: SGHAT and FQNNGV. J was trimmed by 5 bases and V by 11 bases; bases with no gene match: 20. The CDR3 DNA sequence: TGTGCCTCACGACTCCAGTCTAGCGGAGGAGGGGAGACCCAGTACTTC. It yields the protein CASRLQSSGGGETQYF. Based on the CDR3 plus reference TRBV11-2 and TRBJ2-5, the full variable domain is EAGVAQSPRYKIIEKRQSVAFWCNPISGHATLYWYQQILGQGPKLLIQFQNNGVVDDSQLPKDRFSAERLKGVDSTLKIQPAKLEDSAVYLCASRLQSSGGGETQYFGPGTRLLVL.

This clonotype showed up just a few times. V is TRBV29-1 and J is TRBJ2-3; 9 bases are shared with TRBD1. The CDR3 runs to 13 residues. J gave up 7 bases and V 3 bases, and 5 bases lay outside the gene matches. Germline-derived CDR1 and CDR2 are SQVTM and ANQGSEA. CDR3 bases: TGCAGCGTTGATTCACAGGGGGCCTATACGCAGTATTTT. It yields the protein CSVDSQGAYTQYF.

The table lists this clonotype with many counts. The J gene is TRBJ2-7, the V gene TRBV25-1; 9 bases are shared with TRBD1. Germline loops: CDR1 MGHDK, CDR2 SYGVNS. The trim removed 2 bases at V and 3 bases at J, leaving 8 bases unmatched. This CDR3 contains 16 residues. CDR3 in DNA: TGTGCCAGCAGTGAACCTCCGACAGGGGGATGCTACGAGCAGTACTTC. Its translation: CASSEPPTGGCYEQYF.

This clonotype was seen more than once but under ten times. The chain carries TRBV5-1 and TRBJ2-5; 7 bases match TRBD2. The CDR3 contains 14 residues. Per the germline V gene, CDR1 is SGHRS and CDR2 is YFSETQ. After removal of 4 bases from V and 3 bases from J, the junction contained 6 bases not matched to a gene. The CDR3 loop reads CASSPGGSKETQYF. The CDR3 nucleotides are TGCGCCAGCAGCCCCGGGGGGTCCAAAGAGACCCAGTACTTC. Full variable domain (missing parts from reference TRBV5-1 and TRBJ2-5): KAGVTQTPRYLIKTRGQQVTLSCSPISGHRSVSWYQQTPGQGLQFLFEYFSETQRNKGNFPGRFSGRQFSNSRSEMNVSTLELGDSALYLCASSPGGSKETQYFGPGTRLLVL.

This clonotype was picked up many times. V is TRBV4-2 and J is TRBJ1-2; 12 nucleotides line up with TRBD1. Germline loops: CDR1 LGHNA, CDR2 YNFKEQ. V trimming: 4 bases; J trimming: 4 bases; junction bases outside the gene matches: 4. The CDR3 extends over 15 amino acids. The CDR3 coding sequence is TGTGCCAGCAGCCCGGGACAGGGGGCGTTCTATGGCTACACCTTC. Amino acids: CASSPGQGAFYGYTF.

J is TRBJ2-4 and V is TRBV20-1, with D unresolved. The DNA end is more similar to TRBJ2-7, so the J call may be wrong. Germline V lookup: CDR1 DFQATT, CDR2 SNEGSKA (reference sequence). The CDR3 spans 16 residues. The chain's CDR3 is CSASRWVPWKLDEQYF. DNA of the CDR3: TGCAGTGCTAGCCGATGGGTCCCCTGGAAGTTGGACGAGCAGTACTTC.

The chain links TRBV6-1 to TRBJ1-1; D gene uncertain. This CDR3 spans 15 amino acids. Germline values: CDR1 MNHNS, CDR2 SASEGT. Trimming shortened V by 2 bases and J by 0 bases, and 10 bases separated the two germline ends. The CDR3 is CASSESMSLNTEAFF. CDR3 nucleotide sequence: TGTGCCAGCAGTGAATCCATGTCCCTGAACACTGAAGCTTTCTTT.

In this sample, this clonotype turned up many times. This chain connects TRBV5-1 to TRBJ2-3, with D tentatively TRBD1 (6 bases). The CDR3 loop spans 14 amino acids. V was clipped by 5 bases and J by 5 bases, with 15 bases between them. Per the germline V gene, CDR1 is SGHRS and CDR2 is YFSETQ. CDR3 amino acids: CASSPQGREDTQYF. The DNA for the CDR3 is TGCGCCAGCAGTCCCCAGGGGCGTGAAGATACGCAGTATTTT.

The J gene is TRBJ2-5, the V gene TRBV5-4; 7 bases are a match to TRBD2. The junction had 8 bases not matched to a gene; V was cut back by 4 bases and J by 5 bases. The germline V gene has CDR1 SGHNT and CDR2 YYREEE (reference sequence). The CDR3 is made up of 14 amino acids. The CDR3: CASSQPTSVETQYF. The CDR3 coding sequence is TGTGCCAGCAGCCAGCCCACTAGCGTCGAGACCCAGTACTTC.

This clonotype was found a few times. V and J are TRBV2 and TRBJ2-1, with D maybe TRBD2 (5 bases). The CDR3 length is 14 residues. Germline CDR1 is SNHLY and CDR2 is FYNNEI. V lost 7 bases to trimming and J lost 0 bases, with 10 bases between them. The CDR3 DNA reads TGTGCCAGCACGGGGATGGGCTCCTACAATGAGCAGTTCTTC. Amino acids: CASTGMGSYNEQFF.